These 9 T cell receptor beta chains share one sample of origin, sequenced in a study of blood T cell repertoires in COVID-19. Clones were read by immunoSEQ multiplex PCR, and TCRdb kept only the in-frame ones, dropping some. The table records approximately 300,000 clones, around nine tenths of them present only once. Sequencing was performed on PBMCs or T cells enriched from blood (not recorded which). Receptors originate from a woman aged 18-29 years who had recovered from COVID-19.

Here the CDR3 reads CASTPHPAQERTGFPYGYTF. The CDR3 DNA follows: TGTGCCAGCACCCCCCATCCCGCGCAAGAGCGGACAGGGTTCCCGTATGGCTACACCTTC. The rearrangement joins TRBV27 to TRBJ1-2, with TRBD1 matching 8 bases. Trimming took 7 bases from V and 5 from J; bases not matched to a gene: 27. CDR3 length: 20 amino acids. Germline V gene lookup returns CDR1 MNHEY and CDR2 SMNVEV (reference sequence).

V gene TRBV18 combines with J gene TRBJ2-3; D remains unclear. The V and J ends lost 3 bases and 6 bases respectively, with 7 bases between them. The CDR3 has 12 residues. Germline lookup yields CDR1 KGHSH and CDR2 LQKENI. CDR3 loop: CASSPSPDTQYF. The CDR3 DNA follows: TGTGCCAGCTCACCGAGCCCGGATACGCAGTATTTT.

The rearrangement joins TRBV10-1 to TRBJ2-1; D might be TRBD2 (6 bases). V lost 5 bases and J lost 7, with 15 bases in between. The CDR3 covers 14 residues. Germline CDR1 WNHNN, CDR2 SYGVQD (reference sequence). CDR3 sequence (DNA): TGCGCCAGCAGTCCTAGCGAAACCAGGAATGAGCAGTTCTTC. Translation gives CASSPSETRNEQFF.

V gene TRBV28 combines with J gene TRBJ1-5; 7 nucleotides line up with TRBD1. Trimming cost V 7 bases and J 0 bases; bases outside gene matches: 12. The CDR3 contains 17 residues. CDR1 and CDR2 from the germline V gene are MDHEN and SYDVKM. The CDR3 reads CASKPEGAEYSNQPQHF. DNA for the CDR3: TGTGCCAGCAAACCGGAGGGGGCCGAATATAGCAATCAGCCCCAGCATTTT.

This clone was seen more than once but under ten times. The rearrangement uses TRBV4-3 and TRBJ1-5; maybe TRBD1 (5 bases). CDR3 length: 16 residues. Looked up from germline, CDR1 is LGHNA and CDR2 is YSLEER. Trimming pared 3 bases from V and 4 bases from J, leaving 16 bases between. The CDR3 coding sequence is TGCGCCAGCAGCCAGGATTGGGGCAGTCGAAATCAGCCCCAGCATTTT. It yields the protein CASSQDWGSRNQPQHF.

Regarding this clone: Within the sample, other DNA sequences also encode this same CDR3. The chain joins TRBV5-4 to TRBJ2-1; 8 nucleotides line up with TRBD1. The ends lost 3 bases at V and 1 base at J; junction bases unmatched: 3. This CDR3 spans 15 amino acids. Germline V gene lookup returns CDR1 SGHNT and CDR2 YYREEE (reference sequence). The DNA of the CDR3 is TGTGCCAGCAGCTCACGACAGGGGTCCTACAATGAGCAGTTCTTC. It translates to CASSSRQGSYNEQFF.

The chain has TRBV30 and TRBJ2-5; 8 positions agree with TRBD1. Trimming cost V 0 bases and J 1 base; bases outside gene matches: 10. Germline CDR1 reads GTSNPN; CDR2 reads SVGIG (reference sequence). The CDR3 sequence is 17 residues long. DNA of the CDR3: TGTGCCTGGAGTGTCCACGTGGGGGACAGGTTCCAAGAGACCCAGTACTTC. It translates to CAWSVHVGDRFQETQYF.

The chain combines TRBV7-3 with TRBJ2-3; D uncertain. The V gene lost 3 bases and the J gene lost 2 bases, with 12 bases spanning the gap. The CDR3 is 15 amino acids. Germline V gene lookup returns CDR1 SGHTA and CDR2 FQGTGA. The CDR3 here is CASSLGRVDTDTQYF. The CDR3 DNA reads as TGTGCCAGCAGCTTGGGTCGGGTTGACACAGATACGCAGTATTTT. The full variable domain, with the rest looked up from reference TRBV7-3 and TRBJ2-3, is GAGVSQTPSNKVTEKGKYVELRCDPISGHTALYWYRQSLGQGPEFLIYFQGTGAADDSGLPNDRFFAVRPEGSVSTLKIQRTERGDSAVYLCASSLGRVDTDTQYFGPGTRLTVL.

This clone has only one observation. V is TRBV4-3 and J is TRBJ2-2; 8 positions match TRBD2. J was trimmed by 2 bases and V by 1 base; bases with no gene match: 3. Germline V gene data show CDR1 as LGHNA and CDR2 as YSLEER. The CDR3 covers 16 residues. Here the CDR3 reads CASSQVGLANTGELFF. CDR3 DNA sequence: TGCGCCAGCAGCCAAGTAGGACTAGCCAACACCGGGGAGCTGTTTTTT.